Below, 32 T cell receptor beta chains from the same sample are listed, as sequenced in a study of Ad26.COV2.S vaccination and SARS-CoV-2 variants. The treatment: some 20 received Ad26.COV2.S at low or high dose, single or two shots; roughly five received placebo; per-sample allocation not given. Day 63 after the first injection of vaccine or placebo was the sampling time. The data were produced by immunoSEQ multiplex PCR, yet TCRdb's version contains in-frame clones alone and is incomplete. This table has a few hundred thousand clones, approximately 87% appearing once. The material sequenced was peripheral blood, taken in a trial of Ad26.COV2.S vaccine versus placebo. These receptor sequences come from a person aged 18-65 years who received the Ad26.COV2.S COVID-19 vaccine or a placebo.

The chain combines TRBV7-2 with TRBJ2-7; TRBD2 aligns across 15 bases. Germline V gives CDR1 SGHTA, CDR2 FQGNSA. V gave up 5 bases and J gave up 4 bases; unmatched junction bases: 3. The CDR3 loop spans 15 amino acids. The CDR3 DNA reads TGTGCCAGCAGCGGAGGACTAGCGGGGGGGTACGAGCAGTACTTC. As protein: CASSGGLAGGYEQYF.

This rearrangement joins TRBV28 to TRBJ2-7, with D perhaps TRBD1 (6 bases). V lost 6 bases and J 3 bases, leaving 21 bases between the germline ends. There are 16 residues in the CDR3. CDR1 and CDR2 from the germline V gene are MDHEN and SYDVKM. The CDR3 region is CASRPSGTPSYYEQYF. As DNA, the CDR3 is TGTGCCAGCAGGCCCTCCGGGACACCTTCCTACTACGAGCAGTACTTC.

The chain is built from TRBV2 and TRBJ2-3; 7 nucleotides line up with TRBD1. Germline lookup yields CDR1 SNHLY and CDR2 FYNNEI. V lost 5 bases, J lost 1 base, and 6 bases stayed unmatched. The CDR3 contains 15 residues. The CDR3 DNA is TGTGCCAGCAGTCAGGGGGTAGGGGGCACAGATACGCAGTATTTT. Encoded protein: CASSQGVGGTDTQYF.

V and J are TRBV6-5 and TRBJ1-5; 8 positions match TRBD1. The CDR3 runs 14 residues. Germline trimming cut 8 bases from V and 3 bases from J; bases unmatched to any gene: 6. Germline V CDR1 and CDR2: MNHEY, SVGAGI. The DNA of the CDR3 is TGTGCCAGCTCCCGGGACAGGTTCAATCAGCCCCAGCATTTT. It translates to CASSRDRFNQPQHF.

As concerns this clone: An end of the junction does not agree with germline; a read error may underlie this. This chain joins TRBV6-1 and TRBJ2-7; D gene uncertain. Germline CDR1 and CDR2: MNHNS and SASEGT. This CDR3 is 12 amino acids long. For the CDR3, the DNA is TGTGCCAGCAGCGAAGATAGATCCGAGCAGTACTTC. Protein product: CASSEDRSEQYF.

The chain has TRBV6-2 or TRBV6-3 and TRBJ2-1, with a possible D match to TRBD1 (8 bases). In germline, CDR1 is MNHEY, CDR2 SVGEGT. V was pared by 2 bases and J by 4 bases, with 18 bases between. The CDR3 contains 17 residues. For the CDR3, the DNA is TGTGCCAGCAGTTACGGTCTGACAGGGGAGGGTTACAATGAGCAGTTCTTC. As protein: CASSYGLTGEGYNEQFF.

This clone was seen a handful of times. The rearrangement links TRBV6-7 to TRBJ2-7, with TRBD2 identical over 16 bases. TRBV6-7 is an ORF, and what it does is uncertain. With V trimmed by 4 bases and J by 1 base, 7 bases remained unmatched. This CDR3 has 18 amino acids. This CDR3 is CASSSAGTSGRASYEQYF. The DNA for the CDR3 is TGTGCCAGCAGTTCCGCCGGGACTAGCGGGAGGGCTTCCTACGAGCAGTACTTC.

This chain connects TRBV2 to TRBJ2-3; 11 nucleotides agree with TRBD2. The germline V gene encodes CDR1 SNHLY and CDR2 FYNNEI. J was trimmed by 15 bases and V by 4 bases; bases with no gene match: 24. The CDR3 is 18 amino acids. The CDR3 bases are TGTGCCAGCAGTGGACTAGCGGGACCCGCACAAGATACGCAGGGAAAATATTTT. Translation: CASSGLAGPAQDTQGKYF.

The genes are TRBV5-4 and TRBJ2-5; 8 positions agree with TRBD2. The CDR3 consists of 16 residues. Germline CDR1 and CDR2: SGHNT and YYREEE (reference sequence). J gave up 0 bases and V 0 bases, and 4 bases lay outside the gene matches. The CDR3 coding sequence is TGTGCCAGCAGCTTGGTTTCTAGCGGGTACCAAGAGACCCAGTACTTC. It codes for CASSLVSSGYQETQYF.

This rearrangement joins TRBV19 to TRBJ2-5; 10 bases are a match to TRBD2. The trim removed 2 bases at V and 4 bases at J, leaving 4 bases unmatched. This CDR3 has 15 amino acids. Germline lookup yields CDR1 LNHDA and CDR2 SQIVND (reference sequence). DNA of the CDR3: TGTGCCAGTAGTATAAAACTAGCGGGACGAGAGACCCAGTACTTC. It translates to CASSIKLAGRETQYF.

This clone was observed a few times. The CDR3 region has the DNA TGTGCCAGCCGGACGGTGTTCTATGGCTACACCTTC. It specifies CASRTVFYGYTF. This sequence joins TRBV19 and TRBJ1-2; D remains ambiguous. V dropped 9 bases and J dropped 4 bases, with 12 bases sitting between them. Germline-derived CDR1 and CDR2 are LNHDA and SQIVND (reference sequence). This CDR3 is built from 12 residues.

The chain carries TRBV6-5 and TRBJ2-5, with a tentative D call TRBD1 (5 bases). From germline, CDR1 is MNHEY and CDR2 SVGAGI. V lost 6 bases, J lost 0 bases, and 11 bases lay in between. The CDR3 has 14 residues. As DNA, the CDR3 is TGTGCCAGCAGCTATGACAGCCACCAAGAGACCCAGTACTTC. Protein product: CASSYDSHQETQYF.

CDR3 nucleotide sequence: TGTGCCAGCAGACTCTGGGGGGCTGGGGCCAACGTCCTGACTTTC. The encoded protein is CASRLWGAGANVLTF. The chain links TRBV27 to TRBJ2-6; D is perhaps TRBD2 (6 bases). The germline V gene has CDR1 MNHEY and CDR2 SMNVEV (reference sequence). With 6 bases removed from V and 2 bases from J, the gap between germline ends came to 11 bases. This CDR3 is built from 15 residues.

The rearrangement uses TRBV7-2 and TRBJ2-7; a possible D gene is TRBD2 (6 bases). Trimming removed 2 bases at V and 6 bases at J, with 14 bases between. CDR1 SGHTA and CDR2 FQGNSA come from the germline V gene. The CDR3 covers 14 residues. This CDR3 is CASSLRALGGEQYF. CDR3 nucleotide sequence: TGTGCCAGCAGCTTACGGGCCTTGGGAGGCGAGCAGTACTTC. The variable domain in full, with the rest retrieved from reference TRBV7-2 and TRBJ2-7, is GAGVSQSPSNKVTEKGKDVELRCDPISGHTALYWYRQSLGQGLEFLIYFQGNSAPDKSGLPSDRFSAERTGGSVSTLTIQRTQQEDSAVYLCASSLRALGGEQYFGPGTRLTVT.

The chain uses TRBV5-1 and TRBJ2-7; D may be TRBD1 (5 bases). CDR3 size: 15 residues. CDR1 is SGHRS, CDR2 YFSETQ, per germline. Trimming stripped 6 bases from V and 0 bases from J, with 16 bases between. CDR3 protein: CASTPTPGSSYEQYF. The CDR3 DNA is TGCGCCAGCACCCCCACCCCAGGGTCCTCCTACGAGCAGTACTTC.

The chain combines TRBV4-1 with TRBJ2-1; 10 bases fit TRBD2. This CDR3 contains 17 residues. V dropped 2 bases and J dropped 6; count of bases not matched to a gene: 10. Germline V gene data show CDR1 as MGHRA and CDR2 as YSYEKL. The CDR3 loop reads CASSQRSPGLAFNEQFF. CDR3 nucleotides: TGCGCCAGCAGCCAAAGGTCCCCGGGACTAGCGTTCAATGAGCAGTTCTTC.

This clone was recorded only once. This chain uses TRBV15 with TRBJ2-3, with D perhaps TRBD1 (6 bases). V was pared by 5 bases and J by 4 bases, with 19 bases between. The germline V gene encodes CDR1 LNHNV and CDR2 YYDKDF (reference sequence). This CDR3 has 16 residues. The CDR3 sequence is CATSSRQGEGADTQYF. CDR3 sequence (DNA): TGTGCCACCAGCTCGAGGCAGGGAGAGGGGGCAGATACGCAGTATTTT. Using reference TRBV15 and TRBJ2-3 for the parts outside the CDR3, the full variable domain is DAMVIQNPRYQVTQFGKPVTLSCSQTLNHNVMYWYQQKSSQAPKLLFHYYDKDFNNEADTPDNFQSRRPNTSFCFLDIRSPGLGDTAMYLCATSSRQGEGADTQYFGPGTRLTVL.

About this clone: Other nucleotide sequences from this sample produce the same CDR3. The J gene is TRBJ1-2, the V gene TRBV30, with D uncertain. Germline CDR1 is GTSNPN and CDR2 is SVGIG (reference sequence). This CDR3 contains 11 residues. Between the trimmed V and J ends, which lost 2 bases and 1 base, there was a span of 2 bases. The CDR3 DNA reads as TGTGCCTGGAGTAGTAACTATGGCTACACCTTC. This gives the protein CAWSSNYGYTF.

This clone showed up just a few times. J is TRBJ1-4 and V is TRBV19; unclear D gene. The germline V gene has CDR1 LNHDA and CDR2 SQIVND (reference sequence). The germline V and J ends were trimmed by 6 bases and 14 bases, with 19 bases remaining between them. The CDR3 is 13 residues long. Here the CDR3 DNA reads TGTGCCAGTAGCCGCCGGGAGAACAGCGGGCTGTTTTTT. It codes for CASSRRENSGLFF.

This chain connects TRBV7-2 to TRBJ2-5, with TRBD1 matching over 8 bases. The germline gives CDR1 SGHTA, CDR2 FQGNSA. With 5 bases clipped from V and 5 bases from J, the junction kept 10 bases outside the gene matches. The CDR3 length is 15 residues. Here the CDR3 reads CASSQTGAPRETQYF. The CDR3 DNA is TGTGCCAGCAGCCAGACAGGGGCGCCCAGGGAGACCCAGTACTTC.

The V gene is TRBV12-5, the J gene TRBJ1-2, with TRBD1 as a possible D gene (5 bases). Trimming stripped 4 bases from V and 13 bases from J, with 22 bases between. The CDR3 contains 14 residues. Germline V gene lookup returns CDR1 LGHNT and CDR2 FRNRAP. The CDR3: CASGSSGNSMRGTF. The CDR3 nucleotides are TGTGCTAGTGGTTCCTCAGGAAACTCAATGAGGGGCACCTTC.

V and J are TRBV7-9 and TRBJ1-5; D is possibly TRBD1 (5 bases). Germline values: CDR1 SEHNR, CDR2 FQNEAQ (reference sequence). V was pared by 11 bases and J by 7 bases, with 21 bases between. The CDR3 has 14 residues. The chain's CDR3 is CAGVKEGPGQPQHF. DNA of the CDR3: TGTGCCGGCGTAAAAGAGGGGCCCGGGCAGCCCCAGCATTTT.

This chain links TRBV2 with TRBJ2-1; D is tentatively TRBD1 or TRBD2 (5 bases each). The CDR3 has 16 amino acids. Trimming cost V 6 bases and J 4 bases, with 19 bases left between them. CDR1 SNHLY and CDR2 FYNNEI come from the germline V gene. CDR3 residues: CASRLTPGTGYNEQFF. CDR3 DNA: TGTGCCAGCAGGTTAACCCCCGGGACGGGTTACAATGAGCAGTTCTTC.

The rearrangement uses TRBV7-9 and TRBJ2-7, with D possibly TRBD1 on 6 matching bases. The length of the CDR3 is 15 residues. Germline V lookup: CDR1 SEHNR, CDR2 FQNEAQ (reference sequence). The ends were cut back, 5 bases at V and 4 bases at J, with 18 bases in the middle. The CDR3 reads CASSAGARVGYEQYF. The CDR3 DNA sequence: TGTGCCAGCAGCGCAGGGGCTCGGGTGGGGTACGAGCAGTACTTC.

CDR3 residues: CASSQSISQLRCRDPDTQYF. Here the CDR3 DNA reads TGCGCCAGCAGTCAATCGATCTCCCAACTCCGATGCAGGGATCCAGATACGCAGTATTTT. This sequence joins TRBV23-1 and TRBJ2-3; D possibly corresponds to TRBD1 (5 bases). TRBV23-1 is noted as an ORF with a role that remains uncertain. The CDR3 length is 20 residues. V gave up 0 bases and J gave up 4 bases, with 26 bases separating them.

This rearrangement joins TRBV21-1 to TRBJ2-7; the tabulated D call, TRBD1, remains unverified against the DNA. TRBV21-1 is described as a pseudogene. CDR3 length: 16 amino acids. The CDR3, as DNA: TGTGCCAGCAGCAAAGGCCGTCTGGCAGGGGGCGACGAGCAGTACTTC. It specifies CASSKGRLAGGDEQYF.

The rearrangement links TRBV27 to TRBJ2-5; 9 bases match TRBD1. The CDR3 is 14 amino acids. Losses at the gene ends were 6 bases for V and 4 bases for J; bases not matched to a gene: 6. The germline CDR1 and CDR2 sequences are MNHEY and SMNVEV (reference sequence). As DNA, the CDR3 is TGTGCCAGCAGCCGACCGGGACAGGGAGAGACCCAGTACTTC. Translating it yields CASSRPGQGETQYF.

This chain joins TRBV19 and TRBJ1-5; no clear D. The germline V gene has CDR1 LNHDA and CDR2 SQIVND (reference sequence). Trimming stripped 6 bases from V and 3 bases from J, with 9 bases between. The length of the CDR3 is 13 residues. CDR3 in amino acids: CASSNIFNQPQHF. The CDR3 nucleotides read TGTGCCAGTAGCAATATATTCAATCAGCCCCAGCATTTT.

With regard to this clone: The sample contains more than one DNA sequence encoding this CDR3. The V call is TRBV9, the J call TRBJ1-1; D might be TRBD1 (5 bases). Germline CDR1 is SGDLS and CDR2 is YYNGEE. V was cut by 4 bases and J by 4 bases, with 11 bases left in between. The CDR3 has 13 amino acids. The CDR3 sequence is CASSYGDGTEAFF. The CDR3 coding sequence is TGTGCCAGCAGCTACGGGGACGGCACTGAAGCTTTCTTT. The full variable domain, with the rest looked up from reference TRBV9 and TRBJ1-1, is DSGVTQTPKHLITATGQRVTLRCSPRSGDLSVYWYQQSLDQGLQFLIQYYNGEERAKGNILERFSAQQFPDLHSELNLSSLELGDSALYFCASSYGDGTEAFFGQGTRLTVV.

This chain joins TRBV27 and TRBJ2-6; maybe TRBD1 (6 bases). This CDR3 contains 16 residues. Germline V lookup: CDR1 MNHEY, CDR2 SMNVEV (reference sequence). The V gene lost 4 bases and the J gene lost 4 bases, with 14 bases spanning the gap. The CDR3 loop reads CASSSSGTRGANVLTF. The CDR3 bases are TGTGCCAGCAGTTCTTCAGGGACACGCGGGGCCAACGTCCTGACTTTC.

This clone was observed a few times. The CDR3 bases are TGTGCCAGCAGCTTAAAACTAGCGGTACCGACCTACGAGCAGTACTTC. It translates to CASSLKLAVPTYEQYF. The rearrangement links TRBV7-8 to TRBJ2-7, with TRBD2 matching 8 bases. Germline lookup yields CDR1 SGHVS and CDR2 FQNEAQ. This CDR3 is 16 amino acids long. J lost 2 bases, V lost 2 bases, and 8 bases had no gene match.

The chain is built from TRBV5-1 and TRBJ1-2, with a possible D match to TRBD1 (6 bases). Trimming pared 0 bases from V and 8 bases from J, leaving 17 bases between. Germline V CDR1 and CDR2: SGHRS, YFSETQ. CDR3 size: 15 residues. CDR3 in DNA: TGCGCCAGCAGCTTGGATCCAGGGGCATCGAGAGGCTACACCTTC. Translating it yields CASSLDPGASRGYTF. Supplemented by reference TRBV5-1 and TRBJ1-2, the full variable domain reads KAGVTQTPRYLIKTRGQQVTLSCSPISGHRSVSWYQQTPGQGLQFLFEYFSETQRNKGNFPGRFSGRQFSNSRSEMNVSTLELGDSALYLCASSLDPGASRGYTFGSGTRLTVV.